A single sample is the source of the 3 T cell receptor beta chains below, sequenced in a study of blood T cell repertoires in COVID-19. Here immunoSEQ multiplex PCR was the method, and the copy in TCRdb shows in-frame clones only, minus some. In the table there are around 270,000 clones, less than 90% of which are singletons. Sequencing input: peripheral blood. All receptors come from a woman aged 40-49 years who had recovered from COVID-19.

The chain couples TRBV25-1 to TRBJ1-1; D is ambiguous. Per the germline V gene, CDR1 is MGHDK and CDR2 is SYGVNS. This CDR3 contains 11 residues. Trimming removed 6 bases from V and 1 base from J, with 3 bases in between. CDR3 coding DNA: TGTGCCAGCAGGAGGAACACTGAAGCTTTCTTT. Amino acids: CASRRNTEAFF.

In DNA, the CDR3 is TGTGCCAGCAGCTTAGCGGGACAGGTTAACACTGAAGCTTTCTTT. Amino acids: CASSLAGQVNTEAFF. V is TRBV7-2 and J is TRBJ1-1; 8 nucleotides line up with TRBD1. The CDR3 totals 15 residues. Trimming cost V 0 bases and J 2 bases; bases outside gene matches: 2. CDR1 and CDR2 (germline): SGHTA, FQGNSA.

The CDR3 protein is CASSYYFGRERCCTF. Here the CDR3 DNA reads TGTGCCAGCAGTTACTATTTTGGCAGGGAAAGATGCTGCACCTTC. This chain joins TRBV6-5 and TRBJ1-2; tentatively, D is TRBD1 (5 bases). V was clipped by 1 base and J by 13 bases, with 22 bases between them. Germline V gene data show CDR1 as MNHEY and CDR2 as SVGAGI. This CDR3 has 15 amino acids.